These T cell receptor beta chains were read from a single sample in a study of cytomegalovirus exposure and HLA in healthy donors. Data came from immunoSEQ multiplex PCR; TCRdb stores just in-frame clones and leaves some out. The repertoire holds 50,000 to 75,000 clones, about 77% seen once, with 6.8% in the top ten. Specimen: PBMCs. The receptors shown here come from a man aged 25-40 years in good health and CMV-seropositive. Both conserved end residues are part of each CDR3. The order of the fields is clone size, J gene, D gene, V gene, CDR3 protein, CDR3 DNA. The D gene is left open where the match is weak. Where a row states a size, it is once, few, many or the class of an expanded clone; other rows omit it.

clone_size: -
j_call: TRBJ1-5
d_call: -
v_call: TRBV10-1
cdr3_aa: CASSDGRGSHLNNQPQHF
cdr3_nt: TGCGCCAGCAGTGATGGGAGAGGTTCTCACCTCAACAATCAGCCCCAGCATTTT

clone_size: few
j_call: TRBJ1-1
d_call: -
v_call: TRBV2
cdr3_aa: CASSRGEGTEAFF
cdr3_nt: TGTGCCAGCAGTCGGGGGGAAGGGACTGAAGCTTTCTTT

clone_size: -
j_call: TRBJ2-3
d_call: TRBD2
v_call: TRBV9
cdr3_aa: CASSVGLAGGLSTDTQYF
cdr3_nt: TGTGCCAGCAGCGTAGGGCTAGCGGGGGGCCTTAGCACAGATACGCAGTATTTT

clone_size: -
j_call: TRBJ2-7
d_call: -
v_call: TRBV19
cdr3_aa: CASSRRGWFYEQYF
cdr3_nt: TGTGCCAGTAGCCGAAGAGGTTGGTTTTACGAGCAGTACTTC

clone_size: -
j_call: TRBJ1-4
d_call: -
v_call: TRBV7-9
cdr3_aa: CASSPPGGFVTNEKLFF
cdr3_nt: TGTGCCAGCAGCCCACCGGGGGGATTTGTAACTAATGAAAAACTGTTTTTT

clone_size: -
j_call: TRBJ2-2
d_call: TRBD2
v_call: TRBV11-2
cdr3_aa: CASSSLAGGTGELFF
cdr3_nt: TGTGCCAGCAGCTCTCTAGCGGGGGGGACCGGGGAGCTGTTTTTT

clone_size: -
j_call: TRBJ1-2
d_call: -
v_call: TRBV14
cdr3_aa: CASTQYANYGYTF
cdr3_nt: TGTGCCAGCACCCAGTATGCTAACTATGGCTACACCTTC

clone_size: -
j_call: TRBJ2-5
d_call: -
v_call: TRBV30
cdr3_aa: CAWSLRGGTMYF
cdr3_nt: TGTGCCTGGAGTCTAAGGGGGGGCACGATGTACTTC

clone_size: -
j_call: TRBJ1-3
d_call: -
v_call: TRBV9
cdr3_aa: CASSTLDSSGNTIYF
cdr3_nt: TGTGCCAGCAGCACCCTTGACAGCTCTGGAAACACCATATATTTT

clone_size: few
j_call: TRBJ1-5
d_call: -
v_call: TRBV30
cdr3_aa: CAWSGLGLSEPQHF
cdr3_nt: TGTGCCTGGAGTGGCCTGGGACTCTCGGAGCCCCAGCATTTT

clone_size: once
j_call: TRBJ2-5
d_call: TRBD2
v_call: TRBV19
cdr3_aa: CASSTTSGAGIETQYF
cdr3_nt: TGTGCCAGTAGTACGACTAGCGGGGCAGGGATCGAGACCCAGTACTTC

clone_size: -
j_call: TRBJ2-7
d_call: -
v_call: TRBV6-1
cdr3_aa: CASIRGPYEQYF
cdr3_nt: TGTGCCAGCATCAGGGGCCCCTACGAGCAGTACTTC

clone_size: -
j_call: TRBJ1-4
d_call: TRBD1
v_call: TRBV4-1
cdr3_aa: CASSQIRGRQTNEKLFF
cdr3_nt: TGCGCCAGCAGCCAGATAAGGGGGCGGCAGACTAATGAAAAACTGTTTTTT

clone_size: few
j_call: TRBJ1-4
d_call: -
v_call: TRBV5-1
cdr3_aa: CASSLAATNEKLFF
cdr3_nt: TGCGCCAGCAGCTTGGCTGCAACTAATGAAAAACTGTTTTTT

clone_size: few
j_call: TRBJ2-1
d_call: -
v_call: TRBV6-5
cdr3_aa: CASSYLRGGNYNEQFF
cdr3_nt: TGTGCCAGCAGTTACTTGCGAGGGGGTAACTACAATGAGCAGTTCTTC

clone_size: -
j_call: TRBJ2-7
d_call: TRBD1
v_call: TRBV7-8
cdr3_aa: CASSSGQGVEQYF
cdr3_nt: TGTGCCAGCAGCTCGGGGCAGGGGGTCGAGCAGTACTTC

clone_size: -
j_call: TRBJ2-2
d_call: TRBD1
v_call: TRBV7-3
cdr3_aa: CASSLTGTGNTGELFF
cdr3_nt: TGTGCCAGCAGCCTTACCGGGACAGGGAACACCGGGGAGCTGTTTTTT

clone_size: -
j_call: TRBJ1-1
d_call: -
v_call: TRBV2
cdr3_aa: CASSEEQVLSAFF
cdr3_nt: TGTGCCAGCAGTGAAGAACAGGTGTTATCGGCTTTCTTT

clone_size: -
j_call: TRBJ1-1
d_call: -
v_call: TRBV29-1
cdr3_aa: CSVWSGTEAFF
cdr3_nt: TGCAGCGTTTGGAGTGGCACTGAAGCTTTCTTT

clone_size: -
j_call: TRBJ2-7
d_call: TRBD1
v_call: TRBV7-2
cdr3_aa: CASSRGQAPEQYF
cdr3_nt: TGTGCCAGCAGCCGGGGACAGGCTCCCGAGCAGTACTTC

clone_size: -
j_call: TRBJ2-5
d_call: -
v_call: TRBV11-1
cdr3_aa: CASSSVPETQYF
cdr3_nt: TGTGCCAGCAGCTCTGTCCCAGAGACCCAGTACTTC

clone_size: -
j_call: TRBJ2-7
d_call: TRBD1
v_call: TRBV5-6
cdr3_aa: CASTYGQASSYEQYF
cdr3_nt: TGTGCCAGCACCTACGGACAGGCGAGCTCCTACGAGCAGTACTTC

clone_size: -
j_call: TRBJ1-2
d_call: -
v_call: TRBV4-3
cdr3_aa: CASSQDIRGRYGYTF
cdr3_nt: TGCGCCAGCAGCCAAGATATCAGGGGCAGGTATGGCTACACCTTC

clone_size: -
j_call: TRBJ2-1
d_call: TRBD1
v_call: TRBV5-1
cdr3_aa: CASSLDAQGAVYNEQFF
cdr3_nt: TGCGCCAGCAGCTTGGATGCCCAGGGGGCTGTGTACAATGAGCAGTTCTTC

clone_size: -
j_call: TRBJ2-2
d_call: TRBD2
v_call: TRBV5-1
cdr3_aa: CASSLGASGGATGELFF
cdr3_nt: TGCGCCAGCAGCTTGGGCGCTAGCGGGGGGGCCACCGGGGAGCTGTTTTTT

clone_size: -
j_call: TRBJ2-3
d_call: -
v_call: TRBV28
cdr3_aa: CASSFAGPSTDTQYF
cdr3_nt: TGTGCCAGCAGTTTCGCGGGGCCTAGCACAGATACGCAGTATTTT

clone_size: -
j_call: TRBJ2-7
d_call: -
v_call: TRBV27
cdr3_aa: CASSFSGNYEQYF
cdr3_nt: TGTGCCAGCAGTTTCTCAGGGAACTACGAGCAGTACTTC

clone_size: -
j_call: TRBJ2-3
d_call: -
v_call: TRBV18
cdr3_aa: CASSGEGPNTDTQYF
cdr3_nt: TGTGCCAGCTCAGGTGAGGGCCCGAACACAGATACGCAGTATTTT

clone_size: -
j_call: TRBJ1-5
d_call: -
v_call: TRBV7-2
cdr3_aa: CASSLQPGLRQPQHF
cdr3_nt: TGTGCCAGCAGCTTACAACCGGGTTTGAGGCAGCCCCAGCATTTT

clone_size: once
j_call: TRBJ2-5
d_call: TRBD2
v_call: TRBV15
cdr3_aa: CATTGRGDPKSGTQYF
cdr3_nt: TGTGCCACCACGGGGCGGGGGGACCCAAAGTCGGGGACCCAGTACTTC

clone_size: -
j_call: TRBJ2-2
d_call: -
v_call: TRBV11-2
cdr3_aa: CASSHATGPNTGELFF
cdr3_nt: TGTGCCAGCAGCCACGCGACAGGCCCAAACACCGGGGAGCTGTTTTTT

clone_size: -
j_call: TRBJ1-1
d_call: -
v_call: TRBV2
cdr3_aa: CASSEDTEAFF
cdr3_nt: TGTGCCAGCAGCGAGGACACTGAAGCTTTCTTT

clone_size: -
j_call: TRBJ2-4
d_call: -
v_call: TRBV6-5
cdr3_aa: CASRTPRGNIQYF
cdr3_nt: TGTGCCAGCAGGACACCCCGGGGAAACATTCAGTACTTC

clone_size: -
j_call: TRBJ2-7
d_call: -
v_call: TRBV13
cdr3_aa: CASSLGQGRAHEQYF
cdr3_nt: TGTGCCAGCAGCTTAGGCCAGGGGCGAGCGCACGAGCAGTACTTC

clone_size: -
j_call: TRBJ2-2
d_call: -
v_call: TRBV27
cdr3_aa: CASRSGQGTGELFF
cdr3_nt: TGTGCCAGCAGGTCTGGGCAAGGCACCGGGGAGCTGTTTTTT

clone_size: once
j_call: TRBJ1-1
d_call: TRBD1
v_call: TRBV4-1
cdr3_aa: CASSQDQRDRGWIRKAFF
cdr3_nt: TGCGCCAGCAGCCAAGATCAGCGGGACAGGGGTTGGATAAGGAAGGCTTTCTTT

clone_size: -
j_call: TRBJ2-2
d_call: TRBD1
v_call: TRBV11-2
cdr3_aa: CASRIRDRGHGELFF
cdr3_nt: TGTGCCAGCAGGATCCGGGACAGGGGTCACGGGGAGCTGTTTTTT

clone_size: -
j_call: TRBJ2-7
d_call: TRBD1
v_call: TRBV6-5
cdr3_aa: CASSLPGQGAYEQYF
cdr3_nt: TGTGCCAGCAGCCTTCCGGGACAGGGAGCCTACGAGCAGTACTTC

clone_size: -
j_call: TRBJ1-5
d_call: -
v_call: TRBV11-1
cdr3_aa: CASSLGTGGGNQPQHF
cdr3_nt: TGTGCCAGCAGCTTAGGGACCGGAGGAGGCAATCAGCCCCAGCATTTT